Each of the 28 T cell receptor beta chains below was sequenced from the same sample in a study of resident and recirculating memory T cells in vitiligo (dated by TCRdb to the late 2010s). The method was the immunoSEQ multiplex PCR assay. TCRdb re-hosts the immuneACCESS table, in-frame sequences only. Its copies lack some clones; in the studies checked, an unresolved V gene accounts for under half of them, and the cause for the rest is not known. This sample lists roughly 80,000 clones; about 91% were detected once. Approximately 4.8% of the sample belongs to the ten largest clones. Sequencing was carried out using blood. Receptors originate from a male donor with vitiligo.

The V gene is TRBV9, the J gene TRBJ2-5; 7 nucleotides match TRBD2. The germline CDR1 and CDR2 sequences are SGDLS and YYNGEE. After removal of 4 bases from V and 1 base from J, the junction contained 4 bases not matched to a gene. CDR3 length equals 14 residues. The CDR3 here is CASSPRLAQETQYF. For the CDR3, the DNA is TGTGCCAGCAGCCCTCGACTAGCCCAAGAGACCCAGTACTTC. Full variable domain (outside the CDR3, taken from reference TRBV9 and TRBJ2-5): DSGVTQTPKHLITATGQRVTLRCSPRSGDLSVYWYQQSLDQGLQFLIQYYNGEERAKGNILERFSAQQFPDLHSELNLSSLELGDSALYFCASSPRLAQETQYFGPGTRLLVL.

This chain links TRBV2 with TRBJ2-3; D gene ambiguous. Trimming cost V 6 bases and J 0 bases, with 25 bases left between them. The CDR3 totals 19 residues. Germline CDR1 is SNHLY and CDR2 is FYNNEI. The CDR3 loop reads CASRRSWAASPLSTDTQYF. Here the CDR3 DNA reads TGTGCCAGCAGGCGATCGTGGGCAGCCAGCCCCTTGAGCACAGATACGCAGTATTTT.

The chain is built from TRBV5-3 and TRBJ2-5, with D maybe TRBD2 (6 bases). TRBV5-3 is an ORF, with its function uncertain. The CDR3 has 15 residues. V was clipped by 4 bases and J by 4 bases, with 17 bases between them. In DNA, the CDR3 is TGTGCCAGAAGCCCACACTCGGGGGTAGGAGAGACCCAGTACTTC. Translated: CARSPHSGVGETQYF.

This clone appeared a few times. The V gene is TRBV7-2, the J gene TRBJ1-5; D gene unclear. CDR3 length: 15 residues. V lost 0 bases and J lost 1, with 7 bases in between. Germline V gene sequence: CDR1 SGHTA, CDR2 FQGNSA. The CDR3 protein is CASSLASSSNQPQHF. The CDR3 DNA follows: TGTGCCAGCAGCTTAGCCAGTTCCAGCAATCAGCCCCAGCATTTT. Looking up the rest from reference TRBV7-2 and TRBJ1-5 gives the full variable domain: GAGVSQSPSNKVTEKGKDVELRCDPISGHTALYWYRQSLGQGLEFLIYFQGNSAPDKSGLPSDRFSAERTGGSVSTLTIQRTQQEDSAVYLCASSLASSSNQPQHFGDGTRLSIL.

The chain recombines TRBV2 with TRBJ1-1; tentatively, D is TRBD1 (6 bases). V lost 3 bases, J lost 3 bases, and 11 bases lay in between. The CDR3 totals 14 residues. CDR1 and CDR2 from the germline V gene are SNHLY and FYNNEI. The CDR3 loop is CASSDRTVDTEAFF. The CDR3 bases are TGTGCCAGCAGTGACCGGACAGTAGACACTGAAGCTTTCTTT.

The chain employs TRBV6-1 and TRBJ2-3; 7 bases line up with TRBD2. CDR3 size: 14 residues. Germline V gene sequence: CDR1 MNHNS, CDR2 SASEGT. Trimming took 11 bases from V and 4 from J; bases not matched to a gene: 12. Here the CDR3 reads CASIWDYTSDTQYF. The DNA for the CDR3 is TGTGCCTCCATATGGGACTACACCTCAGATACGCAGTATTTT.

The CDR3 protein is CASSSTFHSGNQPQHF. Written as DNA, the CDR3 is TGTGCCAGCAGTTCTACCTTTCACTCGGGCAATCAGCCCCAGCATTTT. The chain couples TRBV27 to TRBJ1-5; D unresolved. V was clipped by 4 bases and J by 2 bases, with 15 bases between them. Germline V CDR1 and CDR2: MNHEY, SMNVEV (reference sequence). The CDR3 sequence is 16 residues long.

This clone has only one observation. V usage is TRBV4-3 and J usage is TRBJ2-1, with D unresolved. The V gene lost 0 bases and the J gene lost 0 bases, with 9 bases spanning the gap. Germline CDR1 is LGHNA and CDR2 is YSLEER. This CDR3 contains 16 residues. The CDR3 DNA reads as TGCGCCAGCAGCCAAGAGGCCACCAGCTCCTACAATGAGCAGTTCTTC. It codes for CASSQEATSSYNEQFF.

The V call is TRBV28, the J call TRBJ2-7, with TRBD2 matching 8 bases. This CDR3 spans 14 amino acids. Germline CDR1 reads MDHEN; CDR2 reads SYDVKM. Trimming cost V 3 bases and J 9 bases; bases outside gene matches: 10. This CDR3 reads CASSLQRGYLLQYF. DNA for the CDR3: TGTGCCAGCAGTTTGCAGCGGGGGTATTTACTGCAGTACTTC.

This clone was seen once. The V and J genes are TRBV19 and TRBJ1-5; the D is unclear. The ends were cut back, 2 bases at V and 1 base at J, with 12 bases in the middle. CDR3 length equals 16 residues. CDR1 and CDR2 (germline): LNHDA, SQIVND (reference sequence). CDR3 sequence reads: CASSILGVESNQPQHF. CDR3 DNA: TGTGCCAGTAGTATATTGGGCGTAGAGAGCAATCAGCCCCAGCATTTT.

This clone came up once. A junction boundary mismatches the germline segment, possibly from a read error. CDR3 sequence (DNA): TGTGCCAGCACCTTGGGAGCAACAGGGGGGCCTAGGGAGCAGTACTTC. This encodes CASTLGATGGPREQYF. The chain couples TRBV5-5 to TRBJ2-7, with 8 bases aligning to TRBD1. The germline CDR1 and CDR2 sequences are SGHKS and YYEKEE (reference sequence). The CDR3 is 16 residues long.

The chain combines TRBV4-3 with TRBJ2-1; 8 bases are shared with TRBD2. Germline CDR1 LGHNA, CDR2 YSLEER. The CDR3 has 16 residues. With V trimmed by 1 base and J by 6 bases, 8 bases remained unmatched. The chain's CDR3 is CASSQVPAGAGNEQFF. The CDR3 DNA is TGCGCCAGCAGCCAAGTTCCAGCGGGAGCGGGCAATGAGCAGTTCTTC.

This clone was seen a handful of times. This rearrangement joins TRBV5-4 to TRBJ1-1; tentatively, D is TRBD1 (5 bases). The ends were cut back, 1 base at V and 7 bases at J, with 5 bases in the middle. This CDR3 region has 11 residues. Germline V CDR1 and CDR2: SGHNT, YYREEE (reference sequence). CDR3 in DNA: TGTGCCAGCAGCTTGCAGGGTGAAGCTTTCTTT. Protein sequence: CASSLQGEAFF.

The chain is built from TRBV5-6 and TRBJ1-4; D uncertain. With 0 bases removed from V and 4 bases from J, the gap between germline ends came to 16 bases. The CDR3 runs 17 residues. Germline assignment: CDR1 SGHDT and CDR2 YYEEEE. As DNA, the CDR3 is TGTGCCAGCAGCTTGGCCTCTCTGGACTCAGGTAATGAAAAACTGTTTTTT. It encodes CASSLASLDSGNEKLFF.

The chain combines TRBV30 with TRBJ1-2; perhaps TRBD1 as D (6 bases). Trimming took off 0 bases at V and 8 bases at J, with 13 bases between the two ends. Germline assignment: CDR1 GTSNPN and CDR2 SVGIG (reference sequence). This CDR3 contains 13 residues. CDR3 loop: CAWSVIGGSGYTF. The CDR3 DNA reads TGTGCCTGGAGTGTAATAGGGGGATCCGGCTACACCTTC.

V is TRBV6-6 and J is TRBJ2-7, with TRBD1 matching 8 bases. Germline V lookup: CDR1 MNHNY, CDR2 SVGAGI (reference sequence). The CDR3 sequence is 16 residues long. V trimming: 2 bases; J trimming: 4 bases; junction bases outside the gene matches: 10. The CDR3 region has the DNA TGTGCCAGCAGTTACCCCCCTCAGGGGGCTAGGTACGAGCAGTACTTC. Residues: CASSYPPQGARYEQYF.

The chain couples TRBV11-3 to TRBJ2-3, with 10 bases aligning to TRBD2. V lost 2 bases, J lost 4 bases, and 6 bases stayed unmatched. Germline loops: CDR1 SGHNT, CDR2 YENEEA. This CDR3 comprises 16 residues. CDR3 coding DNA: TGTGCCAGCAGCTTAATGAGCCTAGCGGGAGCAGATACGCAGTATTTT. This encodes CASSLMSLAGADTQYF. Based on the CDR3 plus reference TRBV11-3 and TRBJ2-3, the full variable domain is EAGVVQSPRYKIIEKKQPVAFWCNPISGHNTLYWYLQNLGQGPELLIRYENEEAVDDSQLPKDRFSAERLKGVDSTLKIQPAELGDSAVYLCASSLMSLAGADTQYFGPGTRLTVL.

The chain couples TRBV6-5 to TRBJ2-7, with D tentatively TRBD2 (5 bases). CDR3 length: 11 residues. CDR1 and CDR2 from the germline V gene are MNHEY and SVGAGI. V dropped 6 bases and J dropped 5 bases, with 8 bases sitting between them. CDR3 nucleotides: TGTGCCAGCAGGTTCGGGGACGAGCAGTACTTC. It translates to CASRFGDEQYF.

V gene TRBV13 combines with J gene TRBJ2-1; TRBD2 agrees at 11 bases. CDR3 length: 18 residues. Germline-derived CDR1 and CDR2 are PRHDT and FYEKMQ (reference sequence). Trimming at V came to 3 bases and at J to 9 bases, leaving 16 bases not matched to a gene. The DNA for the CDR3 is TGTGCCAGCAGCTTGGACAGCTGGCCTAGCGGGAGGATTACTGAGCAGTTCTTC. As protein: CASSLDSWPSGRITEQFF.

The rearrangement uses TRBV5-6 and TRBJ2-7; 7 bases fit TRBD1. The length of the CDR3 is 18 residues. Trimming removed 6 bases from V and 3 bases from J; junction bases left unmatched: 21. CDR1 and CDR2 from the germline V gene are SGHDT and YYEEEE. CDR3 protein: CASTLDSGTARFYYEQYF. DNA for the CDR3: TGTGCCAGCACCTTAGACTCCGGGACAGCCCGGTTTTACTACGAGCAGTACTTC.

The genes are TRBV2 and TRBJ1-1; 8 bases are shared with TRBD1. Germline trimming cut 6 bases from V and 3 bases from J; bases unmatched to any gene: 6. The CDR3 totals 14 residues. Germline V CDR1 and CDR2: SNHLY, FYNNEI. CDR3 amino acids: CASSATGGDTEAFF. DNA for the CDR3: TGTGCCAGCAGCGCCACAGGGGGTGACACTGAAGCTTTCTTT. Using reference TRBV2 and TRBJ1-1 for the parts outside the CDR3, the full variable domain is EPEVTQTPSHQVTQMGQEVILRCVPISNHLYFYWYRQILGQKVEFLVSFYNNEISEKSEIFDDQFSVERPDGSNFTLKIRSTKLEDSAMYFCASSATGGDTEAFFGQGTRLTVV.

The genes are TRBV19 and TRBJ2-1; 11 positions agree with TRBD2. Germline CDR1 is LNHDA and CDR2 is SQIVND (reference sequence). This CDR3 region has 18 residues. V shed 4 bases, J shed 9 bases, and the junction held 17 bases outside the gene matches. The CDR3 nucleotides read TGTGCCAGTAGTACCGGCACACTAACTAGCGGGAGAGCGCCTGAGCAGTTCTTC. Translated: CASSTGTLTSGRAPEQFF.

The chain joins TRBV28 to TRBJ2-2; D may be TRBD2 (6 bases). Trimming stripped 4 bases from V and 4 bases from J, with 16 bases between. Germline V lookup: CDR1 MDHEN, CDR2 SYDVKM. The CDR3 is made up of 16 amino acids. For the CDR3, the DNA is TGTGCCAGCAGTTCTAATGGGGGGACTCTCACCGGGGAGCTGTTTTTT. Residues: CASSSNGGTLTGELFF. The variable domain in full, completed from reference TRBV28 and TRBJ2-2, reads DVKVTQSSRYLVKRTGEKVFLECVQDMDHENMFWYRQDPGLGLRLIYFSYDVKMKEKGDIPEGYSVSREKKERFSLILESASTNQTSMYLCASSSNGGTLTGELFFGEGSRLTVL.

This sequence joins TRBV9 and TRBJ2-1, with 10 bases lining up with TRBD1. Trimming removed 2 bases from V and 5 bases from J; junction bases left unmatched: 10. The CDR3 runs 17 residues. In germline, CDR1 is SGDLS, CDR2 YYNGEE. The CDR3 DNA is TGTGCCAGCAGCGTCGGTAGCTCAGGGACAGGGGACAATGAGCAGTTCTTC. This sequence encodes CASSVGSSGTGDNEQFF.

This clone was seen more than once but under ten times. The V gene is TRBV19, the J gene TRBJ2-7; TRBD1 might be the D (5 bases). This CDR3 has 13 residues. The germline gives CDR1 LNHDA, CDR2 SQIVND (reference sequence). The ends were cut back, 5 bases at V and 6 bases at J, with 14 bases in the middle. CDR3 coding DNA: TGTGCCAGTAGTCCAAGGACACTTGGCGAGCAGTACTTC. Translating it yields CASSPRTLGEQYF.

The rearrangement links TRBV11-2 to TRBJ2-1; 12 bases fit TRBD2. The CDR3 covers 17 residues. V lost 5 bases to trimming and J lost 0 bases; unmatched junction nucleotides: 5. Germline CDR1 SGHAT, CDR2 FQNNGV. CDR3 sequence: CASSLGLAGSSYNEQFF. The CDR3 DNA sequence: TGTGCCAGCAGCCTCGGACTAGCGGGAAGCTCCTACAATGAGCAGTTCTTC.

This chain joins TRBV6-1 and TRBJ1-5, with no clear D. Trimming shortened V by 1 base and J by 6 bases, and 10 bases separated the two germline ends. The CDR3 is 14 residues long. Germline V gene lookup returns CDR1 MNHNS and CDR2 SASEGT. DNA for the CDR3: TGTGCCAGCAGTGAAGGCCGGTTGAGTCAGCCCCAGCATTTT. This sequence encodes CASSEGRLSQPQHF.

This chain joins TRBV29-1 and TRBJ2-7; D might be TRBD1 (6 bases). V lost 1 base to trimming and J lost 1 base, with 14 bases between them. CDR1 and CDR2 (germline): SQVTM, ANQGSEA. The length of the CDR3 is 15 residues. The CDR3 is CSVEGEQGRSYEQYF. CDR3 DNA sequence: TGCAGCGTTGAAGGGGAACAGGGACGATCCTACGAGCAGTACTTC.